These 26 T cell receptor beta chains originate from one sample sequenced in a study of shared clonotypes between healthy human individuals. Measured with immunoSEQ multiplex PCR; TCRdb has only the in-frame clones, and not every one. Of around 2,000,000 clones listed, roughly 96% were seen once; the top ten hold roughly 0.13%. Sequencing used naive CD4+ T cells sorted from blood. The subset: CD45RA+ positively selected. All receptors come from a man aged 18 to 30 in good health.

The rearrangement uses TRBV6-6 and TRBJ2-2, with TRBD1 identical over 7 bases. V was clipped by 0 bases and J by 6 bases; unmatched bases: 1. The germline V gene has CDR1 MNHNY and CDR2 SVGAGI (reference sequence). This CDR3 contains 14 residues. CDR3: CASSYSDRAGELFF. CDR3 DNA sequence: TGTGCCAGCAGTTACTCCGACAGGGCCGGGGAGCTGTTTTTT.

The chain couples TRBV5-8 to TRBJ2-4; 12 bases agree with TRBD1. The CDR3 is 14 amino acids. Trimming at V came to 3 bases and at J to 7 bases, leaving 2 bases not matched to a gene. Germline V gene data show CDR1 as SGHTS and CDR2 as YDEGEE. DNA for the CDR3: TGTGCCAGCAGCTGGGGACAGGGGGCTAACATTCAGTACTTC. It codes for CASSWGQGANIQYF.

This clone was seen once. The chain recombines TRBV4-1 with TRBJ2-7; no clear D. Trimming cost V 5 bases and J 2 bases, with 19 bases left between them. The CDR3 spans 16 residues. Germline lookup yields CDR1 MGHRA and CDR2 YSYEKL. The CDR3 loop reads CASSASPKLGTYEQYF. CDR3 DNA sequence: TGCGCCAGCAGCGCTTCGCCGAAATTAGGGACCTACGAGCAGTACTTC.

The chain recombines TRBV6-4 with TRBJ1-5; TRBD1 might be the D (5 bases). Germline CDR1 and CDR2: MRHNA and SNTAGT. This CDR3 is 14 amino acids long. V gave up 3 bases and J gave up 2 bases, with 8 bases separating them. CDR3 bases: TGTGCCAGCAGTGAGCGGGACCGCAATCAGCCCCAGCATTTT. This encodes CASSERDRNQPQHF.

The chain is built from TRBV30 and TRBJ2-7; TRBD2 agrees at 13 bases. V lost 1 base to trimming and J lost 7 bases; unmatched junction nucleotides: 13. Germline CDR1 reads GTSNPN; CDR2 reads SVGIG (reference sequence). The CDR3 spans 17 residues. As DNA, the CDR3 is TGTGCCTGGAGTGCCCAACGGACTAGCGGGAGCCTTGGGGAGCAGTACTTC. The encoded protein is CAWSAQRTSGSLGEQYF.

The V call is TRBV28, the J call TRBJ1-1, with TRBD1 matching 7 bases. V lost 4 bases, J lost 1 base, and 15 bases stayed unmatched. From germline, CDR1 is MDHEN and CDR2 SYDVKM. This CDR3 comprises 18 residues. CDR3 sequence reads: CASSSGAWDSQRNTEAFF. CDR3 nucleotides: TGTGCCAGCAGTTCGGGCGCATGGGACAGCCAAAGGAACACTGAAGCTTTCTTT.

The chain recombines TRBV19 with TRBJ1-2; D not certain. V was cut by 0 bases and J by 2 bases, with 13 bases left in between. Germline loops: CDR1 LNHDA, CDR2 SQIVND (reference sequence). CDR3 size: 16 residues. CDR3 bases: TGTGCCAGTAGTATAGACCGGGGAGTCAAGAACTATGGCTACACCTTC. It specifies CASSIDRGVKNYGYTF.

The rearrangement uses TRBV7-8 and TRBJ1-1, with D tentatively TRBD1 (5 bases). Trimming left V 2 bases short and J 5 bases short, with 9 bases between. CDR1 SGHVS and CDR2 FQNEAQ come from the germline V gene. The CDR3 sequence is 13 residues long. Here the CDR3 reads CASSLTGPTEAFF. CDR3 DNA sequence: TGTGCCAGCAGCTTAACAGGACCAACTGAAGCTTTCTTT.

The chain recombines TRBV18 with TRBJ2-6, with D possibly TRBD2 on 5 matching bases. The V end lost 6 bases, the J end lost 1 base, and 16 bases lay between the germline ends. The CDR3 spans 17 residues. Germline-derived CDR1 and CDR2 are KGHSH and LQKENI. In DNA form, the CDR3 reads TGTGCCAGCTCCTTGTCTCCTACGGGGTCTGGGGCCAACGTCCTGACTTTC. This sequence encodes CASSLSPTGSGANVLTF.

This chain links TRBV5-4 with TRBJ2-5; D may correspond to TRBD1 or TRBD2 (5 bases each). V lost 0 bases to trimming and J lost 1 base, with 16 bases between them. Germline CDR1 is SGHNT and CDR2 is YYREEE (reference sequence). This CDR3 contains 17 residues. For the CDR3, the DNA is TGTGCCAGCAGCTTGGGAATGGGACGGCTCCTCCAAGAGACCCAGTACTTC. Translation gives CASSLGMGRLLQETQYF.

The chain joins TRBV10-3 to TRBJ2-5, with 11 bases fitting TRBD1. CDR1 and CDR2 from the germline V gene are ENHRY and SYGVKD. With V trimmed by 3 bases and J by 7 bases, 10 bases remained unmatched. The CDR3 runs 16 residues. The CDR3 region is CAISEGQGASVGTQYF. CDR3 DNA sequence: TGTGCCATCAGTGAAGGACAGGGGGCATCGGTCGGGACCCAGTACTTC.

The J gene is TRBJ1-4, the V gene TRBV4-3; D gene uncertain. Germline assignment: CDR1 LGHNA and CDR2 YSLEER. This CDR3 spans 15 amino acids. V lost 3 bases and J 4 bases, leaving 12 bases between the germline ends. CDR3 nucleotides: TGCGCCAGCAGCCAGCGCGGCGACATTAATGAAAAACTGTTTTTT. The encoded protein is CASSQRGDINEKLFF.

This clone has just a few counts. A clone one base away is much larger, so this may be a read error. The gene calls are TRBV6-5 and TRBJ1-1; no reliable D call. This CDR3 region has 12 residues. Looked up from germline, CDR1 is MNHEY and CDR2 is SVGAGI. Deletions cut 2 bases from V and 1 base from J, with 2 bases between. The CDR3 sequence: CASSYKNTEAFF. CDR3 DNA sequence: TGTGCCAGCAGTTACAAGAACACTGAAGCTTTCTTT.

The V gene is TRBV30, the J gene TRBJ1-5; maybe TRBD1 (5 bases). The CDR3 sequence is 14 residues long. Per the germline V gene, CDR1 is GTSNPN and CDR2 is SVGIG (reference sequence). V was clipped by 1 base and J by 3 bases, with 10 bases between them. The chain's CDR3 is CAWSATDFNQPQHF. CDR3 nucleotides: TGTGCCTGGAGTGCGACAGATTTCAATCAGCCCCAGCATTTT. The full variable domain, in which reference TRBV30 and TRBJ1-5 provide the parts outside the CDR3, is SQTIHQWPATLVQPVGSPLSLECTVEGTSNPNLYWYRQAAGRGLQLLFYSVGIGQISSEVPQNLSASRPQDRQFILSSKKLLLSDSGFYLCAWSATDFNQPQHFGDGTRLSIL.

Written as DNA, the CDR3 is TGCGCCAGCAGCTTTGTGGCCTCCTCCTACAATGAGCAGTTCTTC. It encodes CASSFVASSYNEQFF. V is TRBV5-1 and J is TRBJ2-1, with no clear D. Germline CDR1 reads SGHRS; CDR2 reads YFSETQ. Trimming cost V 2 bases and J 0 bases, with 9 bases left between them. The CDR3 length is 15 residues.

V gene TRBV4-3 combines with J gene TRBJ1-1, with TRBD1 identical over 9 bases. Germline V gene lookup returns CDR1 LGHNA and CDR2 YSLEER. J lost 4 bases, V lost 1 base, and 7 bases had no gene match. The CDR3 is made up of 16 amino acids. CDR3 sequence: CASSQGLQGAFTEAFF. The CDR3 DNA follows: TGCGCCAGCAGCCAAGGACTACAGGGGGCGTTCACTGAAGCTTTCTTT.

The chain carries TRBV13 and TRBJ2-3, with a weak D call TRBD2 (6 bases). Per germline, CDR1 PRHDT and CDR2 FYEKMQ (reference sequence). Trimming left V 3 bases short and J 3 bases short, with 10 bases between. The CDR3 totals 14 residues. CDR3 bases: TGTGCCAGCAGCTTCGGCGGGGCAACAGATACGCAGTATTTT. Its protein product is CASSFGGATDTQYF.

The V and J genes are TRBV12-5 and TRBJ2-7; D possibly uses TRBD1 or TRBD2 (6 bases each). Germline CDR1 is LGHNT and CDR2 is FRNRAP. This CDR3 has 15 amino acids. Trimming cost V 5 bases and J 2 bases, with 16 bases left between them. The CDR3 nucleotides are TGTGCTAGTGGTAGAGAGGGGGGAGGACCCTACGAGCAGTACTTC. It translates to CASGREGGGPYEQYF.

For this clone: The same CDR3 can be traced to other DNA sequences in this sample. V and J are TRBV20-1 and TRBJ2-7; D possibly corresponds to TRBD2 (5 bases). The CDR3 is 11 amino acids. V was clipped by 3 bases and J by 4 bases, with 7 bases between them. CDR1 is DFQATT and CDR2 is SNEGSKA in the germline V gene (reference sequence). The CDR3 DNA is TGCAGTGCTAGTCCGGGATACGAGCAGTACTTC. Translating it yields CSASPGYEQYF.

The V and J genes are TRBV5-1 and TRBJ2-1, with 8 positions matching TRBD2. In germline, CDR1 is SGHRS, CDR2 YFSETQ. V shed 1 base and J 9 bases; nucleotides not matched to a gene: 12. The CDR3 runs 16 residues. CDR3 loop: CASSLYGTSGLGEQFF. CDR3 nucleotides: TGCGCCAGCAGCTTGTACGGGACTAGTGGTTTGGGTGAGCAGTTCTTC. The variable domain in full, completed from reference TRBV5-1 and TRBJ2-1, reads KAGVTQTPRYLIKTRGQQVTLSCSPISGHRSVSWYQQTPGQGLQFLFEYFSETQRNKGNFPGRFSGRQFSNSRSEMNVSTLELGDSALYLCASSLYGTSGLGEQFFGPGTRLTVL.

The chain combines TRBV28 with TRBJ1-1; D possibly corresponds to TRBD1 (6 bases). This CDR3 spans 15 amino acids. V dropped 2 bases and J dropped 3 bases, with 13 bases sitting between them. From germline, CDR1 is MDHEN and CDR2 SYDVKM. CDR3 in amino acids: CASSLAGVRDTEAFF. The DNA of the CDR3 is TGTGCCAGCAGTTTAGCAGGGGTAAGGGACACTGAAGCTTTCTTT.

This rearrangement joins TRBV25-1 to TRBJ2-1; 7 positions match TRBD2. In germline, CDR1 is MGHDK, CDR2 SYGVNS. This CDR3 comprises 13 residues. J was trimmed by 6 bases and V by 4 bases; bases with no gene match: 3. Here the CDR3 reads CASSAGLVNEQFF. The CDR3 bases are TGTGCCAGCAGTGCCGGACTAGTCAATGAGCAGTTCTTC. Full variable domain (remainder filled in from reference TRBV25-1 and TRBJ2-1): EADIYQTPRYLVIGTGKKITLECSQTMGHDKMYWYQQDPGMELHLIHYSYGVNSTEKGDLSSESTVSRIRTEHFPLTLESARPSHTSQYLCASSAGLVNEQFFGPGTRLTVL.

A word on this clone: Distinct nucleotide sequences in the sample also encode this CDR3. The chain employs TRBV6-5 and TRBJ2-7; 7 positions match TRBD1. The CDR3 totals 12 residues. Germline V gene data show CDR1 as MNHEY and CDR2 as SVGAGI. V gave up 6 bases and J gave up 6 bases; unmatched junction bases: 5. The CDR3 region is CASRRTGAEQYF. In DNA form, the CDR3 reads TGTGCCAGCAGAAGAACAGGGGCCGAGCAGTACTTC.

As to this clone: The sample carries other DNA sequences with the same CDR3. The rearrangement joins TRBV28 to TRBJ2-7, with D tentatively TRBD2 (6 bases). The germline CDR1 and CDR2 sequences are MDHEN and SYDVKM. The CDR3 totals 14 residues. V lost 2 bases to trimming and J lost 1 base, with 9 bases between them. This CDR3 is CASSLAGISYEQYF. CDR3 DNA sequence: TGTGCCAGCAGTTTAGCGGGGATTTCCTACGAGCAGTACTTC.

The chain's CDR3 is CASSTYRGDYGYTF. The CDR3, as DNA: TGTGCCAGCAGTACCTACAGGGGTGACTATGGCTACACCTTC. This rearrangement joins TRBV6-5 to TRBJ1-2, with 7 nucleotides matching TRBD1. From germline, CDR1 is MNHEY and CDR2 SVGAGI. V dropped 5 bases and J dropped 3; count of bases not matched to a gene: 6. This CDR3 spans 14 amino acids.

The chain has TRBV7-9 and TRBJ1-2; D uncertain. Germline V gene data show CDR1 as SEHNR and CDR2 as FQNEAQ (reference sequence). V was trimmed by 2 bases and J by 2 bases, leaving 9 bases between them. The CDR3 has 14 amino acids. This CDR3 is CASSLREENYGYTF. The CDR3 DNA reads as TGTGCCAGCAGCTTAAGGGAGGAAAACTATGGCTACACCTTC.